This TCR beta chain was sequenced in a study of cytotoxic CD8 clonotypes in ibrutinib-treated CLL. Overall study findings and caveats: Timing of sampling differed between sustained-remission and progressing patients. Researchers report that baseline clonality outpaced age-matched healthy donors and tracked circulating CD8+ T-cell counts.

Concerning this clone itself: Its cognate antigen is unknown.

Cryopreserved PBMCs supplied 1.5 to 2.5 micrograms of genomic DNA for TCR beta libraries. TCRdb's copy holds only in-frame clones and misses some; the assay was immunoSEQ multiplex PCR. The profile shows about 160,000 clones, about four fifths of them singletons. CDR1 is SGHKS and CDR2 is YYEKEE in the germline V gene (reference sequence). This CDR3 has 15 amino acids. Trimming removed 5 bases at V and 3 bases at J, with 14 bases between. V gene TRBV5-5 combines with J gene TRBJ2-2; D is unclear. The clonotype comes from a human donor with chronic lymphocytic leukemia. The sequences come from PBMCs, collected after 12 months of ibrutinib treatment. CDR3 in amino acids: CASSFELYDTGELFF. Here the CDR3 DNA reads TGTGCCAGCAGTTTTGAACTCTATGACACCGGGGAGCTGTTTTTT.